Listed here are 25 T cell receptor beta chains from one sample, sequenced in a study of T cells in Graves' hyperthyroidism and ophthalmopathy (dated by TCRdb to about 2019). The library was prepared using multiplex PCR. Sequencing instrument: Illumina HiSeq 2000. Amplification of TCR beta CDR3 regions was carried out from RNA transcripts. A first-round RT-PCR of the TCR CDR3 used the HTBI primer set with the Qiagen OneStep RT-PCR kit. TCRdb itself trimmed the public reads at Q25 with fastp, ran MiXCR and retained productive beta chains. A single entry per CDR3 protein holds the most common genes and DNA from its merged rows. The sample records over 250,000 distinct CDR3 sequences, about 18% of which are singletons. The top ten constitute about 50% of the sample. The sample taken for sequencing was blood. The receptors were sampled from a woman aged 60-75 years with Graves' ophthalmopathy.

This clonotype was observed a few times. The chain carries TRBV6-6 and TRBJ1-5; possibly TRBD1 for D (5 bases). The CDR3 loop spans 14 amino acids. Trimming shortened V by 2 bases and J by 7 bases, and 12 bases separated the two germline ends. Per germline, CDR1 MNHNY and CDR2 SVGAGI (reference sequence). CDR3 nucleotides: TGTGCCAGCAGTTACGACCAAGGGGACCAGCCCCAGCATTTT. Translated: CASSYDQGDQPQHF.

This clonotype showed up just a few times. The gene calls are TRBV9 and TRBJ2-3; TRBD1 is a possible D gene (6 bases). The CDR3 is 16 amino acids. Trimming removed 3 bases at V and 6 bases at J, with 20 bases between. Germline V gene data show CDR1 as SGDLS and CDR2 as YYNGEE. The CDR3 bases are TGTGCCAGCAGCGGCGGACAGTTGTACAGGGCGGATACGCAGTATTTT. The encoded protein is CASSGGQLYRADTQYF. The variable domain in full, with the rest retrieved from reference TRBV9 and TRBJ2-3, is DSGVTQTPKHLITATGQRVTLRCSPRSGDLSVYWYQQSLDQGLQFLIQYYNGEERAKGNILERFSAQQFPDLHSELNLSSLELGDSALYFCASSGGQLYRADTQYFGPGTRLTVL.

This clonotype occurred many times. The chain links TRBV20-1 to TRBJ1-1; D call uncertain. V was pared by 0 bases and J by 7 bases, with 9 bases between. Germline V gene lookup returns CDR1 DFQATT and CDR2 SNEGSKA (reference sequence). This CDR3 spans 12 amino acids. The DNA for the CDR3 is TGCAGTGCTAGAGATTCCGCCCGTGAAGCTTTCTTT. Encoded protein: CSARDSAREAFF.

This clonotype turned up a few times. This rearrangement joins TRBV3-1 to TRBJ2-7; TRBD2 aligns across 8 bases. The germline gives CDR1 LGHDT, CDR2 YNNKEL (reference sequence). V gave up 4 bases and J gave up 4 bases; unmatched junction bases: 6. The CDR3 runs to 14 residues. CDR3 loop: CASSPTSGNYEQYF. As DNA, the CDR3 is TGTGCCAGCAGCCCTACTAGCGGAAATTACGAGCAGTACTTC.

This clonotype was recorded a few times. The CDR3 DNA reads as TGCGCCAGCAGACCTACTGACAGTTCGTACAATGAGCAGTTCTTC. Protein product: CASRPTDSSYNEQFF. V usage is TRBV5-1 and J usage is TRBJ2-1, with D perhaps TRBD1 (5 bases). There are 15 residues in the CDR3. In germline, CDR1 is SGHRS, CDR2 YFSETQ. V lost 5 bases and J lost 4, with 16 bases in between. The full variable domain, rest sourced from reference TRBV5-1 and TRBJ2-1, is KAGVTQTPRYLIKTRGQQVTLSCSPISGHRSVSWYQQTPGQGLQFLFEYFSETQRNKGNFPGRFSGRQFSNSRSEMNVSTLELGDSALYLCASRPTDSSYNEQFFGPGTRLTVL.

This clonotype was observed at least ten times. This chain connects TRBV12-3 or TRBV12-4 to TRBJ2-7, with D maybe TRBD1 (6 bases). Between the trimmed V and J ends, which lost 6 bases and 4 bases, there was a span of 16 bases. This CDR3 has 14 residues. The CDR3: CASRYRDTGYEQYF. DNA of the CDR3: TGTGCCAGCAGGTACCGGGACACAGGATACGAGCAGTACTTC.

The sample holds many counts of this clonotype. The chain uses TRBV11-2 and TRBJ1-6; D gene uncertain. Trimming took 5 bases from V and 4 from J, leaving 9 bases between them. This CDR3 spans 14 amino acids. Germline V gene sequence: CDR1 SGHAT, CDR2 FQNNGV. CDR3 coding DNA: TGTGCCAGCAGCCAGGACGGGTATAATTCACCCCTCCACTTT. Protein: CASSQDGYNSPLHF.

In its sample, this clonotype was seen many times. This chain connects TRBV27 to TRBJ1-5, with D possibly TRBD1 on 6 matching bases. This CDR3 has 15 amino acids. CDR1 is MNHEY and CDR2 is SMNVEV in the germline V gene (reference sequence). The V end lost 5 bases, the J end lost 0 bases, and 11 bases lay between the germline ends. CDR3 residues: CASSITGSSNQPQHF. CDR3 bases: TGTGCCAGCAGTATAACAGGGAGTAGCAATCAGCCCCAGCATTTT.

This clonotype was detected only a few times. V and J are TRBV5-1 and TRBJ2-7, with a tentative D call TRBD2 (6 bases). This CDR3 comprises 14 residues. Trimming removed 4 bases at V and 0 bases at J, with 11 bases between. Germline lookup yields CDR1 SGHRS and CDR2 YFSETQ. CDR3 sequence: CASSAGFSSYEQYF. The CDR3 nucleotides read TGCGCCAGCAGCGCGGGATTTAGCTCCTACGAGCAGTACTTC.

This clonotype has ten or more counts. The CDR3 protein is CASSPSRTGTNQPQHF. The CDR3 DNA reads as TGTGCCAGCTCACCCTCGAGGACAGGAACAAATCAGCCCCAGCATTTT. The rearrangement joins TRBV18 to TRBJ1-5; 7 bases are shared with TRBD1. The germline CDR1 and CDR2 sequences are KGHSH and LQKENI. CDR3 length: 16 amino acids. V shed 3 bases and J 4 bases; nucleotides not matched to a gene: 9. The full variable domain, completed using reference TRBV18 and TRBJ1-5, is NAGVMQNPRHLVRRRGQEARLRCSPMKGHSHVYWYRQLPEEGLKFMVYLQKENIIDESGMPKERFSAEFPKEGPSILRIQQVVRGDSAAYFCASSPSRTGTNQPQHFGDGTRLSIL.

This clonotype was counted ten times or more. V and J are TRBV19 and TRBJ1-1; D unresolved. V was clipped by 4 bases and J by 4 bases, with 13 bases between them. Germline V gene lookup returns CDR1 LNHDA and CDR2 SQIVND (reference sequence). The CDR3 is made up of 14 amino acids. The CDR3 nucleotides read TGTGCCAGTAGTAGCAATAGTCCCGCCACTGAAGCTTTCTTT. It is translated as CASSSNSPATEAFF. Full variable domain (remainder filled in from reference TRBV19 and TRBJ1-1): DGGITQSPKYLFRKEGQNVTLSCEQNLNHDAMYWYRQDPGQGLRLIYYSQIVNDFQKGDIAEGYSVSREKKESFPLTVTSAQKNPTAFYLCASSSNSPATEAFFGQGTRLTVV.

This clonotype was picked up many times. V is TRBV7-6 and J is TRBJ2-7; 12 bases line up with TRBD2. The CDR3 length is 15 residues. Looked up from germline, CDR1 is SGHVS and CDR2 is FNYEAQ. Germline trimming cut 5 bases from V and 3 bases from J; bases unmatched to any gene: 5. CDR3 sequence reads: CASSNLAGGLYEQYF. The CDR3 DNA reads as TGTGCCAGCAGCAACCTAGCGGGAGGGCTCTACGAGCAGTACTTC.

For this clonotype: Being one base from a much bigger clone, this may be a read error. The conserved phenylalanine or tryptophan normally closing the CDR3 is absent here, so this likely arose from a read error. The V and J genes are TRBV18 and TRBJ1-5, with D perhaps TRBD1 (5 bases). The CDR3 spans 16 residues. V was trimmed by 5 bases and J by 6 bases, leaving 20 bases between them. Germline V CDR1 and CDR2: KGHSH, LQKENI. The CDR3 nucleotides are TGTGCCAGCTCAGAAGGGACGCCCAATACGGGTCAGCCCCAGCATCTT. Its protein product is CASSEGTPNTGQPQHL.

There are many counts of this clonotype. The rearrangement links TRBV6-2 or TRBV6-3 to TRBJ2-3, with D tentatively TRBD1 or TRBD2 (5 bases each). Trimming shortened V by 2 bases and J by 0 bases, and 12 bases separated the two germline ends. Germline V gene lookup returns CDR1 MNHEY and CDR2 SVGEGT. The CDR3 extends over 16 amino acids. CDR3 sequence (DNA): TGTGCCAGCAGTTACACGCGAGGGGACAGCACAGATACGCAGTATTTT. Translating it yields CASSYTRGDSTDTQYF.

Concerning this clonotype itself: This may come from a read error, since a much larger clone is one base off. The V gene is TRBV3-1, the J gene TRBJ2-3, with 8 bases fitting TRBD2. CDR3 length: 17 amino acids. V gave up 1 base and J gave up 6 bases; unmatched junction bases: 12. Germline loops: CDR1 LGHDT, CDR2 YNNKEL (reference sequence). CDR3 sequence (DNA): TGTGCCAGCAGCCAAGGTCCGCGGGGGGCAATAGGGGATACGCAGTATTTT. Protein: CASSQGPRGAIGDTQYF.

This clonotype was seen repeatedly, ten times or more. The chain carries TRBV20-1 and TRBJ1-1; D may be TRBD1 (6 bases). The CDR3 has 11 residues. CDR1 is DFQATT and CDR2 is SNEGSKA in the germline V gene (reference sequence). With 6 bases removed from V and 7 bases from J, the gap between germline ends came to 12 bases. The CDR3 is CSATRGGEAFF. The CDR3 DNA reads as TGCAGTGCGACCAGGGGTGGTGAAGCTTTCTTT.

This clonotype was counted ten times or more. This chain joins TRBV7-2 and TRBJ2-2; 8 bases agree with TRBD2. V was pared by 5 bases and J by 5 bases, with 10 bases of the junction left unmatched. In germline, CDR1 is SGHTA, CDR2 FQGNSA. The CDR3 spans 16 residues. In nucleotides, the CDR3 is TGTGCCAGCAGCCCGCCAGCGGGAGAGGTTACCGGGGAGCTGTTTTTT. Its translation is CASSPPAGEVTGELFF. Drawing the rest from reference TRBV7-2 and TRBJ2-2, the complete variable domain is GAGVSQSPSNKVTEKGKDVELRCDPISGHTALYWYRQSLGQGLEFLIYFQGNSAPDKSGLPSDRFSAERTGGSVSTLTIQRTQQEDSAVYLCASSPPAGEVTGELFFGEGSRLTVL.

This clonotype was picked up many times. CDR3 sequence (DNA): TGTGCCAGCAGCTTAAGTAGGGGGCAGGCCGGGGAGCTGTTTTTT. This gives the protein CASSLSRGQAGELFF. V usage is TRBV7-2 and J usage is TRBJ2-2; 7 nucleotides match TRBD1. V dropped 2 bases and J dropped 6; count of bases not matched to a gene: 6. Germline assignment: CDR1 SGHTA and CDR2 FQGNSA. This CDR3 comprises 15 residues. Drawing the rest from reference TRBV7-2 and TRBJ2-2, the complete variable domain is GAGVSQSPSNKVTEKGKDVELRCDPISGHTALYWYRQSLGQGLEFLIYFQGNSAPDKSGLPSDRFSAERTGGSVSTLTIQRTQQEDSAVYLCASSLSRGQAGELFFGEGSRLTVL.

In this sample, this clonotype turned up many times. The J gene is TRBJ1-1, the V gene TRBV18, with 9 bases aligning to TRBD1. The J segment lost 10 bases and the V segment lost 3 bases, leaving 12 bases of the junction unmatched. There are 15 residues in the CDR3. From germline, CDR1 is KGHSH and CDR2 LQKENI. The CDR3 sequence is CASSPTPGQGFGAFF. The CDR3 region has the DNA TGTGCCAGCTCACCGACACCAGGACAGGGGTTCGGAGCTTTCTTT.

This clonotype was counted many times. The V gene is TRBV5-1, the J gene TRBJ2-3, with 9 bases aligning to TRBD2. V lost 3 bases to trimming and J lost 0 bases; unmatched junction nucleotides: 5. CDR1 is SGHRS and CDR2 is YFSETQ in the germline V gene. This CDR3 spans 16 amino acids. CDR3 coding DNA: TGCGCCAGCAGCTCCGTAGCGGGAGTAAGCACAGATACGCAGTATTTT. Translated, it gives CASSSVAGVSTDTQYF.

The rearrangement uses TRBV5-1 and TRBJ2-3, with D hard to call. The CDR3 contains 13 residues. V was pared by 4 bases and J by 2 bases, with 8 bases between. CDR1 and CDR2 (germline): SGHRS, YFSETQ. The CDR3 sequence: CASSPGHTDTQYF. The CDR3 coding sequence is TGCGCCAGCAGCCCCGGCCACACAGATACGCAGTATTTT.

This clonotype came up many times. The chain has TRBV7-6 and TRBJ2-5, with 11 nucleotides matching TRBD2. The germline CDR1 and CDR2 sequences are SGHVS and FNYEAQ. There are 15 residues in the CDR3. V dropped 3 bases and J dropped 4; count of bases not matched to a gene: 4. The CDR3 nucleotides read TGTGCCAGCAGCTTTAGCGGGAGGGTCAGAGAGACCCAGTACTTC. It codes for CASSFSGRVRETQYF. Variable domain in full (rest from reference TRBV7-6 and TRBJ2-5): GAGVSQSPRYKVTKRGQDVALRCDPISGHVSLYWYRQALGQGPEFLTYFNYEAQQDKSGLPNDRFSAERPEGSISTLTIQRTEQRDSAMYRCASSFSGRVRETQYFGPGTRLLVL.

This clonotype came up many times. The chain combines TRBV5-1 with TRBJ2-5, with TRBD2 identical over 8 bases. Germline V lookup: CDR1 SGHRS, CDR2 YFSETQ. CDR3 length: 14 residues. Losses at the gene ends were 4 bases for V and 1 base for J; bases not matched to a gene: 3. Written as DNA, the CDR3 is TGCGCCAGCAGCCCCGGGACTAGCCAAGAGACCCAGTACTTC. It encodes CASSPGTSQETQYF.

This clonotype was counted many times. The chain has TRBV7-9 and TRBJ2-7; no definite D call. The CDR3 has 10 residues. V dropped 8 bases and J dropped 5 bases, with 7 bases sitting between them. Germline lookup yields CDR1 SEHNR and CDR2 FQNEAQ (reference sequence). The CDR3 loop is CASGSHEQYF. In DNA form, the CDR3 reads TGTGCCAGCGGCTCTCACGAGCAGTACTTC.

In this sample, this clonotype turned up many times. The genes are TRBV18 and TRBJ2-7, with D uncertain. Between the trimmed V and J ends, which lost 0 bases and 4 bases, there was a span of 13 bases. CDR1 is KGHSH and CDR2 is LQKENI in the germline V gene. This CDR3 spans 15 amino acids. The CDR3 DNA reads as TGTGCCAGCTCACCACCCGTAGGGTCAGGTTACGAGCAGTACTTC. Its protein is CASSPPVGSGYEQYF.